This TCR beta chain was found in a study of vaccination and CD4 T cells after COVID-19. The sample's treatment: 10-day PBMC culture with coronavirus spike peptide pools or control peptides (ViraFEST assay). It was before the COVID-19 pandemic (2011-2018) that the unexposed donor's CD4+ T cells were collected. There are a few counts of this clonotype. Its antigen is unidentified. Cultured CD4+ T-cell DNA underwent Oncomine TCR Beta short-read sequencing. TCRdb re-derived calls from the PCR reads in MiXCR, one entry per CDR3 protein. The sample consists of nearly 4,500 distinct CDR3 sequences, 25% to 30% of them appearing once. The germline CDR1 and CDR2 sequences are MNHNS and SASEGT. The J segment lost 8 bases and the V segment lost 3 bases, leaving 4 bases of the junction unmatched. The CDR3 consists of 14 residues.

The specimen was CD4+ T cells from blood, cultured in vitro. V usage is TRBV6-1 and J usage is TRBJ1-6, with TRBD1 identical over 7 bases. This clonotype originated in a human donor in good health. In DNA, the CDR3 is TGTGCCAGCAGTGACGCAGGGGGGCATTCACCCCTCCACTTT. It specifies CASSDAGGHSPLHF.